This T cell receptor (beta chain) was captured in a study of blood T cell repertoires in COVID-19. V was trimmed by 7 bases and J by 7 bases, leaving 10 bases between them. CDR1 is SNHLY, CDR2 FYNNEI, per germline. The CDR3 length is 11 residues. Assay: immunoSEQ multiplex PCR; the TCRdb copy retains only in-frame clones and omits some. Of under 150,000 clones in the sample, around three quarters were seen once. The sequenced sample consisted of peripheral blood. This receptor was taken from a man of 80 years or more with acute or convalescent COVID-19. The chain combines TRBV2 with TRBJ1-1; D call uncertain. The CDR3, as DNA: TGTGCCAGCATTAGGGAGGATGAAGCTTTCTTT. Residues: CASIREDEAFF. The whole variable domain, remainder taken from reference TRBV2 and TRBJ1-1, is EPEVTQTPSHQVTQMGQEVILRCVPISNHLYFYWYRQILGQKVEFLVSFYNNEISEKSEIFDDQFSVERPDGSNFTLKIRSTKLEDSAMYFCASIREDEAFFGQGTRLTVV.